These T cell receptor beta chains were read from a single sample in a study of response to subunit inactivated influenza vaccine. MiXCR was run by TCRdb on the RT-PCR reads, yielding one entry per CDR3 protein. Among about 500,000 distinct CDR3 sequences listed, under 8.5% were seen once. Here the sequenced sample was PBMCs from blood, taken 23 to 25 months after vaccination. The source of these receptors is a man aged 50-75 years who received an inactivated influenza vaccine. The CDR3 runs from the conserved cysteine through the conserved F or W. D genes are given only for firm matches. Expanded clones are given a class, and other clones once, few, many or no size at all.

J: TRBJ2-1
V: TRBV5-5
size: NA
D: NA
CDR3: CASGPGWLYNEQFF
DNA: TGTGCCAGCGGCCCGGGGTGGCTCTACAATGAGCAGTTCTTC

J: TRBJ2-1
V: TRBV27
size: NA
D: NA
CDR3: CASRTDRISYNEQFF
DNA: TGTGCCAGCAGGACCGACAGAATCTCCTACAATGAGCAGTTCTTC

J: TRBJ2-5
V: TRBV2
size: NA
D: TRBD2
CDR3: CASSGLAEETQYF
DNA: TGTGCCAGCAGTGGGCTAGCGGAAGAGACCCAGTACTTC

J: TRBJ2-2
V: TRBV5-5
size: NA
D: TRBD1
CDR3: CASSRDRALNGELFF
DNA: TGTGCCAGCAGCCGCGACAGGGCCCTCAACGGGGAGCTGTTTTTT

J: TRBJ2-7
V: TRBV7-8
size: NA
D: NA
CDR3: CASSLGLPTEQYF
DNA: TGTGCCAGCAGCCTCGGACTCCCGACCGAGCAGTACTTC

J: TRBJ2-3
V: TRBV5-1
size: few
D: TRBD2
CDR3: CASSARLAGGTDTQYF
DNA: TGCGCCAGCAGCGCAAGACTAGCGGGAGGAACAGATACGCAGTATTTT

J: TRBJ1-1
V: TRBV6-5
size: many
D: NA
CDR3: CASSYSWGDAEAFF
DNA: TGTGCCAGCAGTTACTCATGGGGGGACGCTGAAGCTTTCTTT

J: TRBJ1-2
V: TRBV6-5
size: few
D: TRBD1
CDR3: CASSYSGTGMGGYTF
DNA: TGTGCCAGCAGTTACTCGGGGACAGGCATGGGTGGCTACACCTTC

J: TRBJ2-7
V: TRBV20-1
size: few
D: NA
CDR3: CSARAVGRIIGEQYF
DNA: TGCAGTGCTAGAGCAGTGGGCAGGATCATCGGCGAGCAGTACTTC

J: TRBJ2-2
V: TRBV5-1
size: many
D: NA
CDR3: CASSLKGAGDTGELFF
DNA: TGCGCCAGCAGCTTGAAAGGTGCAGGGGACACCGGGGAGCTGTTTTTT

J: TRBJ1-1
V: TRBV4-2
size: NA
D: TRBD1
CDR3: CASSRQGTGNTEAFF
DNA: TGTGCCAGCAGTCGACAAGGGACAGGGAACACTGAAGCTTTCTTT

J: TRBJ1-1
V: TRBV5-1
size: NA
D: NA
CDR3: CASSGGGGAFF
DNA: TGCGCCAGCAGCGGCGGGGGAGGAGCTTTCTTT

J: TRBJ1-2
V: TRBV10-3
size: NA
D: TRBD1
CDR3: CAITPGQGNGYTF
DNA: TGTGCCATCACTCCAGGACAGGGGAATGGCTACACCTTC

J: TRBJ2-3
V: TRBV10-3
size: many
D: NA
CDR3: CAISARLGAGVADTQYF
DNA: TGTGCCATCAGTGCCCGATTGGGGGCGGGAGTCGCAGATACGCAGTATTTT

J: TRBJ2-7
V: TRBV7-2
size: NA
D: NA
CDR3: CASTKSQGRYEQYF
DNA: TGTGCCAGCACCAAGAGTCAGGGACGGTACGAGCAGTACTTC

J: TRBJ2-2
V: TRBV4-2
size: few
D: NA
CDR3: CASSQDRGATGELFF
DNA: TGTGCCAGCAGCCAAGATCGAGGGGCCACCGGGGAGCTGTTTTTT

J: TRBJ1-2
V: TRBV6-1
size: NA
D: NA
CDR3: CASQRAGTNYGYTF
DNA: TGTGCCAGCCAACGGGCAGGGACTAACTATGGCTACACCTTC

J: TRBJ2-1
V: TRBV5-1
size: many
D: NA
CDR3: CASSGPAIDEQFF
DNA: TGCGCCAGCAGCGGACCCGCGATAGATGAGCAGTTCTTC

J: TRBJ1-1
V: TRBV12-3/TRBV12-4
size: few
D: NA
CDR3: CASSFGPGGTEAFF
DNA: TGTGCCAGCAGTTTTGGTCCGGGAGGCACTGAAGCTTTCTTT

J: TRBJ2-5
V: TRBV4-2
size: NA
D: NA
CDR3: CASSQAERETQYF
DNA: TGTGCCAGCAGCCAAGCGGAGCGAGAGACCCAGTACTTC

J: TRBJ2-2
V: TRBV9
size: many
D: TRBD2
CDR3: CASSVGDGRAPSTGELFF
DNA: TGTGCCAGCAGCGTAGGGGACGGGAGGGCCCCGAGCACCGGGGAGCTGTTTTTT

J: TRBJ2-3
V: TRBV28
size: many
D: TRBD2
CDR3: CASSLGLQGLAGIVTDTQYF
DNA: TGTGCCAGCAGTTTAGGCCTCCAGGGACTAGCGGGTATCGTCACAGATACGCAGTATTTT

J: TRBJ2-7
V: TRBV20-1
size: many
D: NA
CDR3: CSPDRPAGTYEQYF
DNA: TGCAGCCCTGACCGCCCCGCGGGAACTTACGAGCAGTACTTC

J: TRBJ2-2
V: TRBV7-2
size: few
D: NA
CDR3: CASSQTSPGELFF
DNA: TGTGCCAGCAGCCAGACTAGTCCCGGGGAGCTGTTTTTT

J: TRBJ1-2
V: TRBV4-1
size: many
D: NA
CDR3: CASSQPSGGFYGYTF
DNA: TGCGCCAGCAGCCAACCTTCGGGGGGCTTCTATGGCTACACCTTC

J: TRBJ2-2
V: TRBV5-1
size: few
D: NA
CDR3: CASRRLGGPNTGELFF
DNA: TGCGCCAGCAGGAGACTGGGGGGGCCCAACACCGGGGAGCTGTTTTTT

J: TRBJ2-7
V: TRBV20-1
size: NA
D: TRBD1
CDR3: CSAKDRGAYEQYF
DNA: TGCAGTGCTAAGGACAGGGGTGCCTACGAGCAGTACTTC

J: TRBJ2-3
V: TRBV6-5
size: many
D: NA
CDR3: CASSYRGTDTQYF
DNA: TGTGCCAGCAGTTACAGGGGTACAGATACGCAGTATTTT

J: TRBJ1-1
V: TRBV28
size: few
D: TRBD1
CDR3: CASRRDRGLYLYTEAFF
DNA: TGTGCCAGCAGAAGAGACAGGGGGCTTTATCTGTACACTGAAGCTTTCTTT

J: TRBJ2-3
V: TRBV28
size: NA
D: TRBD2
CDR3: CASSIPGLAGGRGDTQYF
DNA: TGTGCCAGCAGTATCCCCGGACTAGCGGGAGGCCGGGGAGATACGCAGTATTTT

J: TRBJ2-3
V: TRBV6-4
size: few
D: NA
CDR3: CASSHPGPRGGTQYF
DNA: TGTGCCAGCAGTCACCCAGGACCTCGAGGGGGTACGCAGTATTTT

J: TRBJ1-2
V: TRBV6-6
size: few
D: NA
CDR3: CASSGEGYTF
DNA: TGTGCCAGCAGTGGAGAAGGCTACACCTTC

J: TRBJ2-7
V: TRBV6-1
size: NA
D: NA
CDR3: CASSELTGDSYEQYF
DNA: TGTGCCAGCAGTGAATTAACGGGAGATTCCTACGAGCAGTACTTC

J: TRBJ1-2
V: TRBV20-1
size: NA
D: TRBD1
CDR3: CSATTGGSNYGYTF
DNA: TGCAGTGCTACCACAGGGGGCTCTAACTATGGCTACACCTTC

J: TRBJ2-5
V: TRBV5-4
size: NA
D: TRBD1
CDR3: CASSSGQVVQETQYF
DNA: TGTGCCAGCAGCTCGGGACAGGTCGTCCAAGAGACCCAGTACTTC

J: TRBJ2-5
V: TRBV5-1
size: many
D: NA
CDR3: CASSPDAGYETQYF
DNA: TGCGCCAGCAGCCCGGATGCAGGATACGAGACCCAGTACTTC

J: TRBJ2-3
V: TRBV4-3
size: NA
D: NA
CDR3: CASSPPRGTQYF
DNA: TGCGCCAGCAGCCCTCCGAGGGGTACGCAGTATTTT

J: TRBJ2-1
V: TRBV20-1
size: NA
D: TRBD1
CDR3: CSAPTPPGQGINEQFF
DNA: TGCAGTGCCCCTACGCCTCCGGGACAGGGCATCAATGAGCAGTTCTTC

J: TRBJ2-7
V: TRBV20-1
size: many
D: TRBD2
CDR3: CSARGLAGEYEQYF
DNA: TGCAGTGCCCGGGGACTAGCGGGAGAGTACGAGCAGTACTTC

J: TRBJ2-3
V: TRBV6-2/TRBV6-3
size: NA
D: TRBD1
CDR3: CASSLGQTTQYF
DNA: TGTGCCAGCAGCCTGGGACAGACTACGCAGTATTTT

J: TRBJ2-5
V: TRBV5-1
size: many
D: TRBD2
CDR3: CASSSKTSGETQYF
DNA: TGCGCCAGCAGCTCGAAGACTAGCGGGGAGACCCAGTACTTC

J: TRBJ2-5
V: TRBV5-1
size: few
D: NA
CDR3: CASSLEGNGETQYF
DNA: TGCGCCAGCAGCTTGGAGGGCAATGGAGAGACCCAGTACTTC